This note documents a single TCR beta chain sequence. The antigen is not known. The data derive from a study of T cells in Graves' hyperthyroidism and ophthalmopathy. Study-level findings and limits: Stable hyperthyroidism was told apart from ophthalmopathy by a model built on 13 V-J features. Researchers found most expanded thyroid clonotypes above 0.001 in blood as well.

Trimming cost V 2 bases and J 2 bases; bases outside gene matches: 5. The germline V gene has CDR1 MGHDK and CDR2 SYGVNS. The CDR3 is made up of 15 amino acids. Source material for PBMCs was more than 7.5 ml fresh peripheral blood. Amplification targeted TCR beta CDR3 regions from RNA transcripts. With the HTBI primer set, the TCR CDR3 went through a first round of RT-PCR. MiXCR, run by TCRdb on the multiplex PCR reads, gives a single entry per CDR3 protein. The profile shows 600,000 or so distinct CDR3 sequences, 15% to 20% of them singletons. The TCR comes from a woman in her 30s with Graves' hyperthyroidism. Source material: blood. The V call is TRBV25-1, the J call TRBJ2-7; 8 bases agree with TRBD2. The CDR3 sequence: CASSEGGLAPYEQYF. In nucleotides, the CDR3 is TGTGCCAGCAGTGAAGGAGGACTAGCTCCCTACGAGCAGTACTTC.